These T cell receptor beta chains were read from a single sample in a study of cytomegalovirus exposure and HLA in healthy donors. Sequenced by immunoSEQ multiplex PCR; TCRdb stores in-frame clones only, minus some. The profile shows 55,000 to 65,000 clones, approximately 75% of them singletons. The sequenced sample was PBMCs. The receptors were sampled from a man aged 30-40 years in good health and CMV-seropositive. Both conserved end residues are part of each CDR3. The order of the fields is J gene, V gene, clone size, D gene, CDR3 length, CDR3 DNA, CDR3 protein. The D gene is left open where the match is weak. Clone size is not always given. Where it is, it says once, few, many or a class for expanded clones.

TRBJ2-3,TRBV2,.,TRBD1,16,TGTGCCAGCAGTCGCCCGGGGACAGGGAAAACAGATACGCAGTATTTT,CASSRPGTGKTDTQYF
TRBJ1-2,TRBV5-1,.,.,15,TGCGCCAGCAGCTTGGAGCCCGACGGGGACTATGGCTACACCTTC,CASSLEPDGDYGYTF
TRBJ1-5,TRBV5-1,few,.,13,TGCGCCAGCAGCGGGGGGGACAATCAGCCCCAGCATTTT,CASSGGDNQPQHF
TRBJ1-6,TRBV9,.,.,15,TGTGCCAGCAGCGCAGGGACTACTGGCGATTCACCCCTCCACTTT,CASSAGTTGDSPLHF
TRBJ2-7,TRBV28,once,TRBD2,13,TGTGCCAGCAGTCGGGGGGGCGCCTACGAGCAGTACTTC,CASSRGGAYEQYF
TRBJ1-4,TRBV19,once,.,14,TGTGCCAGTAGCAAGGGGACTTCAAGGGAAAAACTGTTTTTT,CASSKGTSREKLFF
TRBJ2-7,TRBV5-8,.,TRBD1,16,TGTGCCAGCAGCGCGCCAATAAGGACAGGGTTCTTCGAGCAGTACTTC,CASSAPIRTGFFEQYF
TRBJ1-4,TRBV9,.,.,15,TGTGCCAGCAGCGTAAGTCAGGGAACTAATGAAAAACTGTTTTTT,CASSVSQGTNEKLFF
TRBJ1-1,TRBV10-2,.,TRBD1,14,TGCGCCAGCAGCCGGGGACAGTCGAACACTGAAGCTTTCTTT,CASSRGQSNTEAFF
TRBJ2-7,TRBV7-2,.,.,14,TGTGCCAGCAGCTTATCCAGGGGGGCTGGCGAGCAGTACTTC,CASSLSRGAGEQYF
TRBJ2-2,TRBV9,.,TRBD2,16,TGTGCCAGCAGCGTAGCTAGCGGGGCCAACACCGGGGAGCTGTTTTTT,CASSVASGANTGELFF
TRBJ1-1,TRBV7-2,.,TRBD1,15,TGTGCCAGCAGCTTGCAGGGGGCTGGGCTCACTGAAGCTTTCTTT,CASSLQGAGLTEAFF
TRBJ1-2,TRBV18,.,.,14,TGTGCCAGCTCACCAGGGGGGACTAACTATGGCTACACCTTC,CASSPGGTNYGYTF
TRBJ1-2,TRBV5-1,.,.,16,TGCGCCAGCAGCTCACCGCCGACGGAGGCCCGTCGTGGCTACACCTTC,CASSSPPTEARRGYTF
TRBJ2-5,TRBV29-1,.,.,14,TGCAGCGTTGACGGAGGTGGTCTCCAAGAGACCCAGTACTTC,CSVDGGGLQETQYF
TRBJ2-1,TRBV9,once,TRBD2,15,TGTGCCAGCAGCGTAGTGGCTAGCGGGGGGCCACAGCAGTTCTTC,CASSVVASGGPQQFF
TRBJ2-5,TRBV12-5,.,TRBD2,15,TGTGCTAGTGGTTGGGGTAGCGGGGGTGTGGAGACCCAGTACTTC,CASGWGSGGVETQYF
TRBJ1-1,TRBV28,.,.,13,TGTGCCAGCGTACGGGAGGTGTACACTGAAGCTTTCTTT,CASVREVYTEAFF
TRBJ2-7,TRBV6-5,.,.,15,TGTGCCAGCAAGATCGACAGAGGTAGGAGCTACGAGCAGTACTTC,CASKIDRGRSYEQYF
TRBJ2-1,TRBV6-5,.,TRBD1,15,TGTGCCAGCAGTTACTCGACAGGGGGGGTCGGTGAGCAGTTCTTC,CASSYSTGGVGEQFF
TRBJ1-1,TRBV28,.,.,15,TGTGCCAGCAGTCAAATTAGGGGCCCTCGAACTGAAGCTTTCTTT,CASSQIRGPRTEAFF
TRBJ2-1,TRBV11-3,.,TRBD2,15,TGTGCCAGCAGCTGGGGACTAGCTTCCTACAATGAGCAGTTCTTC,CASSWGLASYNEQFF
TRBJ2-3,TRBV9,.,.,14,TGTGCCAGCAGCGTAGGCCCAGGGGAAGATACGCAGTATTTT,CASSVGPGEDTQYF
TRBJ1-1,TRBV6-1,.,.,13,TGTGCCAGCAGTGTAGGACTGCCCACTGAAGCTTTCTTT,CASSVGLPTEAFF
TRBJ2-3,TRBV7-6,.,TRBD1,16,TGTGCCAGCAGCTTAGAACAGGGGGGCCGCCGAAATACGCAGTATTTT,CASSLEQGGRRNTQYF
TRBJ1-2,TRBV18,.,.,17,TGTGCCAGCTCACCAAAGCTTACCCTCGCTGATGGCTATGGCTACACCTTC,CASSPKLTLADGYGYTF
TRBJ2-5,TRBV7-8,.,TRBD1,16,TGTGCCAGCTGTCTAGTGGGGACAGGGATGTGGGAGACCCAGTACTTC,CASCLVGTGMWETQYF
TRBJ2-3,TRBV6-5,.,.,15,TGTGCCAGCAGTTTCAGGGTTGGGAGCACAGATACGCAGTATTTT,CASSFRVGSTDTQYF
TRBJ1-4,TRBV5-1,few,TRBD1,15,TGCGCCAGCAGCTTGGTTTCGGACAGGGCTGAAAAACTGTTTTTT,CASSLVSDRAEKLFF
TRBJ1-2,TRBV4-3,.,.,15,TGCGCCAGCAGCCAAGAGAGGGTCCTCAACTATGGCTACACCTTC,CASSQERVLNYGYTF
TRBJ1-6,TRBV13,.,.,17,TGTGCCAGCAGCTTCCGGGACAACCCTTTCTATAATTCACCCCTCCACTTT,CASSFRDNPFYNSPLHF
TRBJ2-5,TRBV4-2,.,.,16,TGTGCCAGCAGCCAAGTCGGGAATGGGCCACAAGAGACCCAGTACTTC,CASSQVGNGPQETQYF
TRBJ1-5,TRBV5-1,few,TRBD1,15,TGCGCCAGCAGCCTAGGACAGGGAGAAGATCAGCCCCAGCATTTT,CASSLGQGEDQPQHF
TRBJ1-6,TRBV27,.,.,13,TGTGCCAGCAGTATAGGGGGGGATTCACCCCTCCACTTT,CASSIGGDSPLHF
TRBJ1-1,TRBV20-1,.,.,10,TGCAGTGCTAGAAGACAGGAAGCTTTCTTT,CSARRQEAFF
TRBJ2-4,TRBV30,.,.,12,TGTGCCTGGGCTCCGCTCGGGGACATTCAGTACTTC,CAWAPLGDIQYF
TRBJ1-3,TRBV7-6,.,.,16,TGTGCCAGCAGCCCCGGGACATTTAATTCTGGAAACACCATATATTTT,CASSPGTFNSGNTIYF
TRBJ1-1,TRBV6-5,few,.,12,TGTGCCAGCAGTTACCGGAACACTGAAGCTTTCTTT,CASSYRNTEAFF
TRBJ1-5,TRBV7-2,.,TRBD1,15,TGTGCCAGCAGCTTAACAGGGGGGATCGGGCAGCCCCAGCATTTT,CASSLTGGIGQPQHF
TRBJ1-2,TRBV4-1,.,.,12,TGCGCCAGCAGCCCGAGCGGGGTCGGCTACACCTTC,CASSPSGVGYTF
TRBJ1-2,TRBV5-4,few,.,14,TGTGCCAGCAGCTTGGGTGGGGCCGACTATGGCTACACCTTC,CASSLGGADYGYTF
TRBJ1-5,TRBV27,.,.,14,TGTGCCAGCAGTCTACGGACCGGGGAACAGCCCCAGCATTTT,CASSLRTGEQPQHF
TRBJ2-7,TRBV7-9,.,.,13,TGTGCCAGCAGCCAACTAGAATCCTACGAGCAGTACTTC,CASSQLESYEQYF
TRBJ2-3,TRBV7-3,.,.,13,TGTGCCAGCAGCTTTAGCTTCACAGATACGCAGTATTTT,CASSFSFTDTQYF
TRBJ2-2,TRBV6-5,.,.,13,TGTGCCAGCAGCGTAACTAACGACGGGGAGCTGTTTTTT,CASSVTNDGELFF
TRBJ2-2,TRBV7-9,.,TRBD1,15,TGTGCCAGCAGCTTTGCCGGGACAGGGACCGGGGAGCTGTTTTTT,CASSFAGTGTGELFF
TRBJ1-6,TRBV5-6,.,.,15,TGTGCCAGCAGCTTTGGAGGCAAAAATAATTCACCCCTCCACTTT,CASSFGGKNNSPLHF
TRBJ2-3,TRBV10-3,.,TRBD1,13,TGTGCCATCAGTGGACAGGGGAAAGATACGCAGTATTTT,CAISGQGKDTQYF
TRBJ1-2,TRBV30,.,TRBD1,15,TGTGCCTGGTCCGGGACAGGGGCTCCTTCGCGGGGCTACACCTTC,CAWSGTGAPSRGYTF
TRBJ2-2,TRBV28,.,TRBD1,13,TGTGCCAGCCGACAGGGTGTGACCGGGGAGCTGTTTTTT,CASRQGVTGELFF
TRBJ1-1,TRBV5-1,few,TRBD1,14,TGCGCCAGCCGCCAGCGGGGGACAGTAGAGACGGCTTTCTTT,CASRQRGTVETAFF
TRBJ1-1,TRBV4-3,.,.,13,TGCGCCAGCAGCCAACTATCGTCCCCTGAAGCTTTCTTT,CASSQLSSPEAFF
TRBJ2-3,TRBV5-6,.,TRBD2,16,TGTGCCAGCAGCACTAGACTAGCGGGGGCCACAGATACGCAGTATTTT,CASSTRLAGATDTQYF
TRBJ2-7,TRBV7-6,few,TRBD2,14,TGTGCCAGCAGCCTCCCTAGCGGGGTAAACGAGCAGTACTTC,CASSLPSGVNEQYF
TRBJ1-2,TRBV2,.,.,13,TGTGCCAGCAGTGAGTCGGGATACTATGGCTACACCTTC,CASSESGYYGYTF
TRBJ2-5,TRBV4-2,.,TRBD2,16,TGTGCCAGCAGCCAAGGGACTAGCGGGGGGGCGGAGACCCAGTACTTC,CASSQGTSGGAETQYF
TRBJ1-1,TRBV4-3,.,.,15,TGCGCCAGCAGCCAAGATACAGGTTTGAACACTGAAGCTTTCTTT,CASSQDTGLNTEAFF
TRBJ2-2,TRBV5-1,.,.,14,TGCGCCAGCAGCTTGGCAGGGCGTCCCGGGGAGCTGTTTTTT,CASSLAGRPGELFF
TRBJ1-5,TRBV5-1,.,.,13,TGCGCCAGCAGCTTGGAAGGGGTTCAGCCCCAGCATTTT,CASSLEGVQPQHF
TRBJ1-1,TRBV20-1,.,.,11,TGCAGAGCTCTAATGAACACTGAAGCTTTCTTT,CRALMNTEAFF